A single sample gave rise to the 27 T cell receptor beta chains below, sequenced in a study of siplizumab effects on memory and regulatory T cells. Repertoires were generated with immunoSEQ multiplex PCR, while TCRdb's copy carries only in-frame clones and drops some. In the table there are fewer than 120,000 clones, roughly 89% of which are singletons. The source material was CD4+ T cells sorted from blood. The receptors originated from a human donor in good health.

The rearrangement links TRBV19 to TRBJ2-1, with unresolved D. Germline assignment: CDR1 LNHDA and CDR2 SQIVND (reference sequence). The germline V and J ends were trimmed by 1 base and 6 bases, with 7 bases remaining between them. The CDR3 length is 13 residues. For the CDR3, the DNA is TGTGCCAGTAGTATAGCCCTGCTCAATGAGCAGTTCTTC. Translating it yields CASSIALLNEQFF.

The chain combines TRBV7-9 with TRBJ2-1; 10 bases map to TRBD1. This CDR3 is built from 15 residues. Germline V gives CDR1 SEHNR, CDR2 FQNEAQ (reference sequence). The J segment lost 7 bases and the V segment lost 3 bases, leaving 6 bases of the junction unmatched. The CDR3 loop reads CASSFRGTGVNEQFF. The CDR3 region has the DNA TGTGCCAGCAGCTTCCGAGGGACAGGGGTGAATGAGCAGTTCTTC.

The chain is built from TRBV10-3 and TRBJ2-1; D not certain. The CDR3 extends over 12 amino acids. Germline loops: CDR1 ENHRY, CDR2 SYGVKD. Trimming removed 4 bases at V and 10 bases at J, with 11 bases between. The CDR3 sequence: CAISALFNEQFF. The CDR3 bases are TGTGCCATCAGTGCTCTCTTTAACGAGCAGTTCTTC.

The rearrangement links TRBV2 to TRBJ2-6; D perhaps matches TRBD1 (6 bases). V lost 4 bases, J lost 0 bases, and 10 bases lay in between. This CDR3 has 16 amino acids. Germline assignment: CDR1 SNHLY and CDR2 FYNNEI. Here the CDR3 DNA reads TGTGCCAGCAGTGGGACAGTAAGCTCTGGGGCCAACGTCCTGACTTTC. Translating it yields CASSGTVSSGANVLTF.

The chain has TRBV4-1 and TRBJ1-5; a weak D match, TRBD1 (5 bases). The CDR3 sequence is 16 residues long. V was trimmed by 4 bases and J by 7 bases, leaving 20 bases between them. Germline CDR1 is MGHRA and CDR2 is YSYEKL. The CDR3 nucleotides are TGCGCCAGCAGCCTCACCACCCCAGGGATCAGCCAGCCCCAGCATTTT. This gives the protein CASSLTTPGISQPQHF.

The chain has TRBV11-2 and TRBJ1-1; the D gene is possibly TRBD1 (6 bases). CDR3 size: 14 residues. Germline V gene lookup returns CDR1 SGHAT and CDR2 FQNNGV. V was shortened by 2 bases and J by 1 base, with 8 bases between the two germline ends. CDR3 in amino acids: CASSLPGQNTEAFF. The CDR3 nucleotides are TGTGCCAGCAGCTTACCGGGACAGAACACTGAAGCTTTCTTT.

With respect to this clone: Germline and junction disagree at one end, which may indicate a read error. Other DNA sequences in this sample translate to the same CDR3. V and J are TRBV6-5 and TRBJ1-2; 8 bases are a match to TRBD1. CDR3 size: 13 residues. CDR1 and CDR2 (germline): MNHEY, SVGAGI. The CDR3: CASSLDRVYGYTF. CDR3 nucleotide sequence: TGCGCCAGCAGTTTGGACAGGGTCTATGGCTACACCTTC.

The chain links TRBV19 to TRBJ1-2; no clear D gene. Deletions cut 8 bases from V and 2 bases from J, with 6 bases between. The length of the CDR3 is 11 residues. Germline V gene lookup returns CDR1 LNHDA and CDR2 SQIVND (reference sequence). This CDR3 is CASGRNYGYTF. CDR3 bases: TGTGCCAGTGGTCGGAACTATGGCTACACCTTC.

The chain joins TRBV5-8 to TRBJ2-4; D remains unclear. There are 14 residues in the CDR3. The germline V gene encodes CDR1 SGHTS and CDR2 YDEGEE. Between the trimmed V and J ends, which lost 0 bases and 0 bases, there was a span of 4 bases. CDR3 DNA: TGTGCCAGCAGCTTGGCCCGAGCCAAAAACATTCAGTACTTC. As protein: CASSLARAKNIQYF.

The V and J genes are TRBV4-1 and TRBJ2-3; 8 nucleotides line up with TRBD1. The V segment lost 1 base and the J segment 4 bases; nucleotides outside the gene matches: 7. CDR1 is MGHRA and CDR2 is YSYEKL in the germline V gene. This CDR3 has 16 residues. The CDR3 here is CASSQVPDRAPDTQYF. As DNA, the CDR3 is TGCGCCAGCAGCCAAGTACCGGACAGGGCGCCAGATACGCAGTATTTT.

This chain joins TRBV5-6 and TRBJ2-7; D not resolved. This CDR3 is built from 15 residues. V was clipped by 3 bases and J by 0 bases, with 13 bases between them. The V gene's germline CDR1 is SGHDT and CDR2 YYEEEE. CDR3 residues: CASSYRTPSSYEQYF. The CDR3 region has the DNA TGTGCCAGCAGCTATAGGACGCCCTCCTCCTACGAGCAGTACTTC.

This clone was counted once. This chain links TRBV11-3 with TRBJ1-1; no clear D. The germline V gene encodes CDR1 SGHNT and CDR2 YENEEA. The CDR3 sequence is 13 residues long. The V gene lost 3 bases and the J gene lost 1 base, with 6 bases spanning the gap. CDR3 amino acids: CASSFQENTEAFF. In nucleotides, the CDR3 is TGTGCCAGCAGCTTCCAGGAGAACACTGAAGCTTTCTTT.

The CDR3 coding sequence is TGTGCCAGCAGTTCGGGACACACTAACTATGGCTACACCTTC. It specifies CASSSGHTNYGYTF. V is TRBV6-6 and J is TRBJ1-2; D may be TRBD1 (6 bases). Germline CDR1 MNHNY, CDR2 SVGAGI (reference sequence). The CDR3 loop spans 14 amino acids. V lost 4 bases and J 0 bases, leaving 9 bases between the germline ends.

The J gene is TRBJ1-4, the V gene TRBV18; D gene uncertain. The CDR3 spans 17 residues. CDR1 KGHSH and CDR2 LQKENI come from the germline V gene. Trimming removed 2 bases from V and 8 bases from J, with 21 bases in between. The CDR3 sequence is CASSPSTLKTPREKLFF. The CDR3 nucleotides are TGTGCCAGCTCACCAAGTACGTTAAAGACCCCGAGGGAAAAACTGTTTTTT.

The chain carries TRBV7-6 and TRBJ2-7, with D hard to call. Trimming cost V 1 base and J 6 bases, with 10 bases left between them. The CDR3 contains 13 residues. Per the germline V gene, CDR1 is SGHVS and CDR2 is FNYEAQ. CDR3 nucleotide sequence: TGTGCCAGCAGCTTAGGATTAGTAAGCGAGCAGTACTTC. Its protein product is CASSLGLVSEQYF.

The V call is TRBV2, the J call TRBJ2-1; TRBD2 matches at 15 bases. Germline-derived CDR1 and CDR2 are SNHLY and FYNNEI. Trimming removed 7 bases from V and 9 bases from J; junction bases left unmatched: 7. This CDR3 comprises 15 residues. The CDR3 protein is CASTGLAGGLGEQFF. CDR3 bases: TGTGCCAGCACCGGACTAGCGGGGGGGCTGGGTGAGCAGTTCTTC.

Here the CDR3 reads CASSYRIRGRGGYTF. The DNA for the CDR3 is TGTGCCAGCAGTTACCGCATCAGGGGGAGAGGGGGCTACACCTTC. V gene TRBV6-5 combines with J gene TRBJ1-2; the match to TRBD1 covers 7 bases. Germline assignment: CDR1 MNHEY and CDR2 SVGAGI. The CDR3 totals 15 residues. V trimming: 2 bases; J trimming: 8 bases; junction bases outside the gene matches: 11.

This clone was detected only a few times. This chain connects TRBV7-9 to TRBJ1-5; possibly TRBD1 for D (6 bases). The CDR3 has 14 amino acids. Between the trimmed V and J ends, which lost 5 bases and 2 bases, there was a span of 10 bases. CDR1 and CDR2 (germline): SEHNR, FQNEAQ (reference sequence). Here the CDR3 DNA reads TGTGCCAGCAGCCCCGGACAGCGCAATCAGCCCCAGCATTTT. Translated: CASSPGQRNQPQHF. Together with reference TRBV7-9 and TRBJ1-5, the CDR3 gives the full variable domain: DTGVSQNPRHKITKRGQNVTFRCDPISEHNRLYWYRQTLGQGPEFLTYFQNEAQLEKSRLLSDRFSAERPKGSFSTLEIQRTEQGDSAMYLCASSPGQRNQPQHFGDGTRLSIL.

This clone is a singleton in its sample. The CDR3 spells CASSAAGGSEKLFF. CDR3 sequence (DNA): TGTGCCAGCAGTGCGGCAGGGGGTAGCGAAAAACTGTTTTTT. The V and J genes are TRBV2 and TRBJ1-4; 7 positions match TRBD1. This CDR3 is 14 amino acids long. Germline lookup yields CDR1 SNHLY and CDR2 FYNNEI. After removal of 4 bases from V and 8 bases from J, the junction contained 7 bases not matched to a gene. The full variable domain, its missing parts supplied by reference TRBV2 and TRBJ1-4, is EPEVTQTPSHQVTQMGQEVILRCVPISNHLYFYWYRQILGQKVEFLVSFYNNEISEKSEIFDDQFSVERPDGSNFTLKIRSTKLEDSAMYFCASSAAGGSEKLFFGSGTQLSVL.

The chain uses TRBV6-5 and TRBJ2-7; D gene ambiguous. Trimming took 0 bases from V and 5 from J, leaving 5 bases between them. The CDR3 contains 12 residues. Looked up from germline, CDR1 is MNHEY and CDR2 is SVGAGI. The CDR3 DNA is TGTGCCAGCAGTTACTCAGGTGACGAGCAGTACTTC. It encodes CASSYSGDEQYF.

The genes are TRBV5-1 and TRBJ2-1; D is possibly TRBD1 (5 bases). Germline V lookup: CDR1 SGHRS, CDR2 YFSETQ. The length of the CDR3 is 15 residues. The ends were cut back, 1 base at V and 5 bases at J, with 13 bases in the middle. The CDR3 DNA reads TGCGCCAGCAGCTTGTCCGGACAAGGTGACAATGAGCAGTTCTTC. Its translation is CASSLSGQGDNEQFF.

This clone has a single count. The chain joins TRBV10-1 to TRBJ2-7, with D uncertain. CDR3 size: 15 residues. The germline CDR1 and CDR2 sequences are WNHNN and SYGVQD (reference sequence). Trimming left V 5 bases short and J 5 bases short, with 19 bases between. DNA of the CDR3: TGCGCCAGCAGTTCAAACCATCCTCTGAGAGACGAGCAGTACTTC. Amino acid sequence: CASSSNHPLRDEQYF.

The CDR3 region has the DNA TGCGCCAGCAGTGACCGGACAGAGCGGAACTATGGCTACACCTTC. As protein: CASSDRTERNYGYTF. The rearrangement links TRBV10-2 to TRBJ1-2, with D possibly TRBD1 on 6 matching bases. Germline V gene lookup returns CDR1 WSHSY and CDR2 SAAADI. V gave up 3 bases and J gave up 2 bases, with 13 bases separating them. The CDR3 loop spans 15 amino acids.

The rearrangement joins TRBV5-1 to TRBJ2-1; 10 nucleotides line up with TRBD1. CDR1 SGHRS and CDR2 YFSETQ come from the germline V gene. Trimming at V came to 4 bases and at J to 6 bases, leaving 7 bases not matched to a gene. This CDR3 is 15 amino acids long. The CDR3 DNA sequence: TGCGCCAGCAGCGACCGGGACAGGGGCTTCAATGAGCAGTTCTTC. Its protein is CASSDRDRGFNEQFF.

In this sample, this clone turned up once. The chain joins TRBV19 to TRBJ2-7; D unclear. The V gene's germline CDR1 is LNHDA and CDR2 SQIVND (reference sequence). The CDR3 is 13 residues long. V lost 5 bases and J lost 2, with 10 bases in between. The CDR3 DNA is TGTGCCAGTAGTGGGGTGTCAGCCTACGAGCAGTACTTC. Protein sequence: CASSGVSAYEQYF.

This clone was observed a few times. The rearrangement uses TRBV2 and TRBJ1-5; D not certain. The CDR3 has 13 residues. Germline CDR1 and CDR2: SNHLY and FYNNEI. Trimming removed 3 bases at V and 6 bases at J, with 9 bases between. This CDR3 is CASSDSGVQPQHF. The CDR3 DNA sequence: TGTGCCAGCAGTGACTCGGGCGTTCAGCCCCAGCATTTT.

The rearrangement links TRBV30 to TRBJ1-6, with D possibly being TRBD1 (6 bases). This CDR3 contains 15 residues. Trimming pared 1 base from V and 7 bases from J, leaving 14 bases between. Germline values: CDR1 GTSNPN, CDR2 SVGIG (reference sequence). DNA of the CDR3: TGTGCCTGGAGTGAAGGGGGAACGAACAATTCACCCCTCCACTTT. As protein: CAWSEGGTNNSPLHF.